These 11 T cell receptor beta chains originate from one sample sequenced in a study of early T cells in non-severe SARS-CoV-2 infection. TCRdb used MiXCR to reprocess the 5' RACE reads, holding one entry per CDR3 protein. The table has 40,000 or so distinct CDR3 sequences, approximately 5.8% seen once; the top ten hold 7.6%. Sequencing input: whole blood. The source is an adult who was a healthcare worker with PCR-confirmed SARS-CoV-2 infection or an uninfected control (not recorded which).

This clonotype was seen ten or more times. The chain links TRBV7-6 to TRBJ2-2, with D perhaps matching TRBD1 (5 bases). The V end was cut by 5 bases, the J end by 0 bases, with 10 bases between. This CDR3 has 15 residues. CDR1 is SGHVS and CDR2 is FNYEAQ in the germline V gene. CDR3 bases: TGTGCCAGCAGCCTCCGGACAACGAACACCGGGGAGCTGTTTTTT. Amino acid sequence: CASSLRTTNTGELFF. The complete variable domain, with remaining parts taken from reference TRBV7-6 and TRBJ2-2, reads GAGVSQSPRYKVTKRGQDVALRCDPISGHVSLYWYRQALGQGPEFLTYFNYEAQQDKSGLPNDRFSAERPEGSISTLTIQRTEQRDSAMYRCASSLRTTNTGELFFGEGSRLTVL.

This clonotype has a count of ten or more. The genes are TRBV12-3 or TRBV12-4 and TRBJ1-2; unclear D gene. The CDR3 has 14 residues. V dropped 5 bases and J dropped 2 bases, with 12 bases sitting between them. The CDR3, as DNA: TGTGCCAGCAGTACCCAGACGGCCAACTATGGCTACACCTTC. Amino acids: CASSTQTANYGYTF.

This clonotype was seen only a few times. This rearrangement joins TRBV6-5 to TRBJ1-1; unclear D gene. CDR3 length equals 14 residues. V lost 2 bases and J 1 base, leaving 8 bases between the germline ends. CDR1 and CDR2 (germline): MNHEY, SVGAGI. CDR3 DNA sequence: TGTGCCAGCAGTTACGTTCTGGAGAACACTGAAGCTTTCTTT. It translates to CASSYVLENTEAFF.

Only a few counts were recorded for this clonotype. The V and J genes are TRBV11-2 and TRBJ2-3; 8 nucleotides align to TRBD2. CDR1 is SGHAT and CDR2 is FQNNGV in the germline V gene. This CDR3 is 16 amino acids long. J was trimmed by 2 bases and V by 4 bases; bases with no gene match: 8. CDR3 amino acids: CASSSRAGAHTDTQYF. The CDR3 region has the DNA TGTGCCAGCAGCTCTCGAGCGGGGGCCCACACAGATACGCAGTATTTT.

This chain connects TRBV5-1 to TRBJ2-1, with D possibly matching TRBD2 (6 bases). The germline CDR1 and CDR2 sequences are SGHRS and YFSETQ. The CDR3 has 13 residues. Trimming removed 4 bases at V and 8 bases at J, with 13 bases between. Written as DNA, the CDR3 is TGCGCCAGCAGCCGGGGGTTAATCGATGAGCAGTTCTTC. Amino acids: CASSRGLIDEQFF. The whole variable domain, filled in from reference TRBV5-1 and TRBJ2-1, reads KAGVTQTPRYLIKTRGQQVTLSCSPISGHRSVSWYQQTPGQGLQFLFEYFSETQRNKGNFPGRFSGRQFSNSRSEMNVSTLELGDSALYLCASSRGLIDEQFFGPGTRLTVL.

This clonotype was found many times. The chain couples TRBV7-2 to TRBJ1-2, with unresolved D. V lost 1 base and J 0 bases, leaving 3 bases between the germline ends. The V gene's germline CDR1 is SGHTA and CDR2 FQGNSA. This CDR3 is 13 amino acids long. The CDR3 DNA follows: TGTGCCAGCAGCTTAGTAGCTAACTATGGCTACACCTTC. It codes for CASSLVANYGYTF.

This clonotype was seen many times. V and J are TRBV29-1 and TRBJ1-2; D is uncertain. Germline CDR1 and CDR2: SQVTM and ANQGSEA. This CDR3 contains 12 residues. Trimming removed 6 bases from V and 8 bases from J, with 16 bases in between. CDR3 sequence reads: CSVDMPSTGYTF. The CDR3 DNA sequence: TGCAGCGTGGATATGCCATCCACGGGCTACACCTTC. The full variable domain, with the rest looked up from reference TRBV29-1 and TRBJ1-2, is SAVISQKPSRDICQRGTSLTIQCQVDSQVTMMFWYRQQPGQSLTLIATANQGSEATYESGFVIDKFPISRPNLTFSTLTVSNMSPEDSSIYLCSVDMPSTGYTFGSGTRLTVV.

This clonotype has ten or more counts. The rearrangement links TRBV21-1 to TRBJ2-2; no DNA check was done on the table's D call, TRBD1. TRBV21-1 is an annotated pseudogene. The CDR3 sequence is 10 residues long. The CDR3: CAIQGAELFF. CDR3 DNA sequence: TGTGCCATACAGGGGGCCGAGCTGTTTTTT.

This chain joins TRBV20-1 and TRBJ2-3, with 9 positions matching TRBD2. CDR3 length equals 15 residues. Germline V lookup: CDR1 DFQATT, CDR2 SNEGSKA (reference sequence). The trim removed 3 bases at V and 2 bases at J, leaving 6 bases unmatched. The chain's CDR3 is CSARDQREVTDTQYF. Written as DNA, the CDR3 is TGCAGTGCTAGGGACCAGCGGGAGGTCACAGATACGCAGTATTTT.

This clonotype was observed many times. V is TRBV6-5 and J is TRBJ2-7; possibly TRBD1 for D (7 bases). V was shortened by 6 bases and J by 7 bases, with 19 bases between the two germline ends. The CDR3 is 14 amino acids. CDR1 and CDR2 (germline): MNHEY, SVGAGI. Here the CDR3 reads CASRSGAGGGEQYF. The CDR3 bases are TGTGCCAGCAGGTCGGGAGCAGGGGGTGGAGAGCAGTACTTC.

This clonotype has just a few counts. The chain has TRBV7-6 and TRBJ2-5; perhaps TRBD1 as D (6 bases). The V end was cut by 8 bases, the J end by 5 bases, with 12 bases between. The CDR3 extends over 12 amino acids. The germline V gene has CDR1 SGHVS and CDR2 FNYEAQ. The CDR3 spells CASRHRDETQYF. The CDR3 DNA sequence: TGTGCCAGCCGCCACAGGGACGAGACCCAGTACTTC.